This entry lists 22 T cell receptor beta chains sequenced from one sample in a study of T-cell reconstitution after alpha-beta-depleted transplantation in children. Library preparation (for TCRbeta) was performed with unique molecular identifiers. One entry per CDR3 protein, called by TCRdb with MiXCR from the PCR reads. The sample holds around 410,000 distinct CDR3 sequences, 11% seen once. The specimen comprised PBMCs from the stem cell graft donor, sampled from the stem cell graft. The receptors were sampled from a human donor who donated a stem cell graft to a child with acute myeloid leukemia.

There are many counts of this clonotype. The chain links TRBV20-1 to TRBJ1-2; D ambiguous. Trimming took off 0 bases at V and 8 bases at J, with 10 bases between the two ends. CDR1 and CDR2 (germline): DFQATT, SNEGSKA (reference sequence). The CDR3 runs 12 residues. The CDR3 DNA sequence: TGCAGTGCTAGAGATCACGTAGGAGGCTACACCTTC. Its protein product is CSARDHVGGYTF.

This chain connects TRBV4-2 to TRBJ2-2; D not certain. The CDR3 covers 15 residues. The germline gives CDR1 LGHNA, CDR2 YNFKEQ. Trimming took 0 bases from V and 4 from J, leaving 9 bases between them. CDR3 residues: CASSQDQIPTGELFF. For the CDR3, the DNA is TGTGCCAGCAGCCAAGATCAGATCCCCACCGGGGAGCTGTTTTTT.

This clonotype was seen a few times. The chain has TRBV27 and TRBJ1-6; D gene ambiguous. The germline V gene has CDR1 MNHEY and CDR2 SMNVEV (reference sequence). Trimming shortened V by 10 bases and J by 11 bases, and 18 bases separated the two germline ends. This CDR3 comprises 13 residues. The CDR3 sequence is CATRGPGITPLHF. The CDR3 DNA is TGTGCCACCCGCGGGCCGGGTATCACACCCCTCCACTTT.

The chain links TRBV7-9 to TRBJ2-1; D is possibly TRBD1 (6 bases). CDR1 is SEHNR and CDR2 is FQNEAQ in the germline V gene (reference sequence). Deletions cut 7 bases from V and 9 bases from J, with 16 bases between. The CDR3 runs 13 residues. CDR3 loop: CASTRGQSSEQFF. The CDR3 nucleotides read TGTGCCAGCACCAGAGGACAGAGCAGTGAGCAGTTCTTC.

There are a few counts of this clonotype. The chain joins TRBV11-2 to TRBJ1-1; D is uncertain. V lost 1 base and J 1 base, leaving 13 bases between the germline ends. Germline V gives CDR1 SGHAT, CDR2 FQNNGV. The CDR3 extends over 16 amino acids. CDR3 sequence reads: CASSLAAAGTNTEAFF. The CDR3 bases are TGTGCCAGCAGCTTAGCGGCAGCAGGAACGAACACTGAAGCTTTCTTT. Using reference TRBV11-2 and TRBJ1-1 for the parts outside the CDR3, the full variable domain is EAGVAQSPRYKIIEKRQSVAFWCNPISGHATLYWYQQILGQGPKLLIQFQNNGVVDDSQLPKDRFSAERLKGVDSTLKIQPAKLEDSAVYLCASSLAAAGTNTEAFFGQGTRLTVV.

The chain couples TRBV7-8 to TRBJ1-5; 7 nucleotides line up with TRBD1. The CDR3 totals 17 residues. Losses at the gene ends were 1 base for V and 4 bases for J; bases not matched to a gene: 10. Germline CDR1 SGHVS, CDR2 FQNEAQ. In DNA, the CDR3 is TGTGCCAGCAGCTTAGGTCTTGTAGCAGGGGGAAATCAGCCCCAGCATTTT. Translation: CASSLGLVAGGNQPQHF. Looking up the rest from reference TRBV7-8 and TRBJ1-5 gives the full variable domain: GAGVSQSPRYKVAKRGQDVALRCDPISGHVSLFWYQQALGQGPEFLTYFQNEAQLDKSGLPSDRFFAERPEGSVSTLKIQRTQQEDSAVYLCASSLGLVAGGNQPQHFGDGTRLSIL.

This clonotype was observed a handful of times. This chain joins TRBV10-3 and TRBJ2-2; D unresolved. The V and J ends lost 6 bases and 6 bases respectively, with 11 bases between them. Germline CDR1 reads ENHRY; CDR2 reads SYGVKD. This CDR3 contains 13 residues. CDR3 sequence (DNA): TGTGCCATCAGAATCTCAGAGGCCGGGGAGCTGTTTTTT. Amino acids: CAIRISEAGELFF.

CDR3 loop: CSVDRGLRETQYF. The CDR3 DNA sequence: TGCAGCGTCGATCGGGGGCTTCGGGAGACCCAGTACTTC. The chain uses TRBV29-1 and TRBJ2-5; either TRBD1 or TRBD2 may supply D (6 bases each). Trimming took off 6 bases at V and 5 bases at J, with 16 bases between the two ends. This CDR3 is 13 amino acids long. The germline V gene has CDR1 SQVTM and CDR2 ANQGSEA.

There are a few counts of this clonotype. The genes are TRBV7-2 and TRBJ1-1; D gene ambiguous. CDR3 length: 14 amino acids. The V end lost 0 bases, the J end lost 1 base, and 6 bases lay between the germline ends. Germline V CDR1 and CDR2: SGHTA, FQGNSA. CDR3 loop: CASSLARWNTEAFF. The CDR3 bases are TGTGCCAGCAGCTTAGCGCGGTGGAACACTGAAGCTTTCTTT.

In this sample, this clonotype turned up a few times. The chain recombines TRBV15 with TRBJ1-1, with D uncertain. This CDR3 region has 14 residues. Germline V gene lookup returns CDR1 LNHNV and CDR2 YYDKDF (reference sequence). Between the trimmed V and J ends, which lost 0 bases and 3 bases, there was a span of 8 bases. For the CDR3, the DNA is TGTGCCACCAGCAGAGATCTGGAAGACACTGAAGCTTTCTTT. As protein: CATSRDLEDTEAFF.

The chain employs TRBV29-1 and TRBJ2-3; D could derive from TRBD1 or TRBD2 (6 bases each). The CDR3 sequence is 12 residues long. V lost 7 bases and J lost 1, with 9 bases in between. The germline gives CDR1 SQVTM, CDR2 ANQGSEA. Here the CDR3 reads CSAGEGTDTQYF. The CDR3, as DNA: TGCAGCGCAGGGGAGGGCACAGATACGCAGTATTTT.

The V and J genes are TRBV6-2 or TRBV6-3 and TRBJ1-5, with D hard to call. The CDR3 extends over 16 amino acids. V lost 2 bases and J 0 bases, leaving 11 bases between the germline ends. Germline V gene lookup returns CDR1 MNHEY and CDR2 SVGEGT. CDR3 residues: CASSYAVIPSNQPQHF. Here the CDR3 DNA reads TGTGCCAGCAGTTACGCAGTGATCCCTAGCAATCAGCCCCAGCATTTT.

The chain has TRBV20-1 and TRBJ2-3; D gene uncertain. This CDR3 is 13 amino acids long. V was trimmed by 5 bases and J by 1 base, leaving 10 bases between them. Germline lookup yields CDR1 DFQATT and CDR2 SNEGSKA (reference sequence). This chain's CDR3 is CSAPDFGTDTQYF. CDR3 bases: TGCAGTGCTCCAGACTTCGGCACAGATACGCAGTATTTT.

Only a few counts were recorded for this clonotype. The rearrangement links TRBV15 to TRBJ1-1; no clear D gene. Germline V gene data show CDR1 as LNHNV and CDR2 as YYDKDF (reference sequence). The CDR3 is 14 amino acids. V was pared by 5 bases and J by 0 bases, with 10 bases between. The CDR3 coding sequence is TGTGCCACCAGCCTCCGGACGGTGAACACTGAAGCTTTCTTT. It yields the protein CATSLRTVNTEAFF.

Only a few counts were recorded for this clonotype. This sequence joins TRBV12-3 or TRBV12-4 and TRBJ1-5, with D possibly being TRBD1 (5 bases). The CDR3 runs to 15 residues. V lost 4 bases and J 1 base, leaving 11 bases between the germline ends. In DNA form, the CDR3 reads TGTGCCAGCAGTTCCCGGGGGAGGAGCAATCAGCCCCAGCATTTT. It yields the protein CASSSRGRSNQPQHF.

The rearrangement uses TRBV29-1 and TRBJ1-2; 7 bases are a match to TRBD1. Trimming cost V 7 bases and J 4 bases; bases outside gene matches: 6. CDR1 and CDR2 from the germline V gene are SQVTM and ANQGSEA. CDR3 length equals 12 residues. CDR3 amino acids: CSAMTGSYGYTF. The CDR3 DNA is TGCAGCGCGATGACAGGGTCCTATGGCTACACCTTC. Together with reference TRBV29-1 and TRBJ1-2, the CDR3 gives the full variable domain: SAVISQKPSRDICQRGTSLTIQCQVDSQVTMMFWYRQQPGQSLTLIATANQGSEATYESGFVIDKFPISRPNLTFSTLTVSNMSPEDSSIYLCSAMTGSYGYTFGSGTRLTVV.

This clonotype came up a few times. V usage is TRBV11-1 and J usage is TRBJ2-1; 10 bases are shared with TRBD1. CDR1 and CDR2 from the germline V gene are SGHAT and FQDESV (reference sequence). J gave up 1 base and V 5 bases, and 5 bases lay outside the gene matches. This CDR3 has 16 amino acids. CDR3 DNA: TGTGCCAGCAGCCTCCTGGACAGGGGGTCCTACAATGAGCAGTTCTTC. Amino acids: CASSLLDRGSYNEQFF.

There are a few counts of this clonotype. The chain combines TRBV6-1 with TRBJ2-2; TRBD1 matches at 7 bases. Germline-derived CDR1 and CDR2 are MNHNS and SASEGT. J was trimmed by 4 bases and V by 6 bases; bases with no gene match: 2. The CDR3 has 13 amino acids. The DNA for the CDR3 is TGTGCCAGCAGGTGGACAGGCACCGGGGAGCTGTTTTTT. Translated: CASRWTGTGELFF.

The CDR3 DNA follows: TGCGCCAGCAGCTTGGTAACACTGCTCCAAGAGACCCAGTACTTC. It encodes CASSLVTLLQETQYF. The chain employs TRBV5-1 and TRBJ2-5; D uncertain. Trimming shortened V by 0 bases and J by 1 base, and 10 bases separated the two germline ends. Germline V lookup: CDR1 SGHRS, CDR2 YFSETQ. The CDR3 has 15 residues.

J is TRBJ1-1 and V is TRBV7-9, with TRBD1 matching 10 bases. Looked up from germline, CDR1 is SEHNR and CDR2 is FQNEAQ (reference sequence). The V and J ends lost 6 bases and 0 bases, in that order; junction bases with no gene match: 7. This CDR3 is built from 16 residues. In DNA form, the CDR3 reads TGTGCCAGCAGATACGGGACAGGGGAAATGAACACTGAAGCTTTCTTT. Translation: CASRYGTGEMNTEAFF.

This clonotype was counted at least ten times. This sequence joins TRBV5-5 and TRBJ2-5, with 9 bases identical to TRBD1. This CDR3 has 17 amino acids. Germline V gene sequence: CDR1 SGHKS, CDR2 YYEKEE (reference sequence). V shed 4 bases, J shed 2 bases, and the junction held 12 bases outside the gene matches. The CDR3 DNA is TGTGCCAGCAGCACCGACGCCGGGACAGGGATTCAAGAGACCCAGTACTTC. Translating gives CASSTDAGTGIQETQYF.

A note on this clonotype: Relative to the germline gene, one junction end is altered; a read error may explain this. The chain couples TRBV7-9 to TRBJ1-1; D not resolved. Germline V gene sequence: CDR1 SEHNR, CDR2 FQNEAQ (reference sequence). The CDR3 is 15 amino acids. In DNA form, the CDR3 reads TGTGCCAGCAGCTTAATCTGGGGTAAAGACACTGACGCTTTCTTT. It is translated as CASSLIWGKDTDAFF. Combining the CDR3 with reference TRBV7-9 and TRBJ1-1 gives the whole variable domain DTGVSQNPRHKITKRGQNVTFRCDPISEHNRLYWYRQTLGQGPEFLTYFQNEAQLEKSRLLSDRFSAERPKGSFSTLEIQRTEQGDSAMYLCASSLIWGKDTDAFFGQGTRLTVV.